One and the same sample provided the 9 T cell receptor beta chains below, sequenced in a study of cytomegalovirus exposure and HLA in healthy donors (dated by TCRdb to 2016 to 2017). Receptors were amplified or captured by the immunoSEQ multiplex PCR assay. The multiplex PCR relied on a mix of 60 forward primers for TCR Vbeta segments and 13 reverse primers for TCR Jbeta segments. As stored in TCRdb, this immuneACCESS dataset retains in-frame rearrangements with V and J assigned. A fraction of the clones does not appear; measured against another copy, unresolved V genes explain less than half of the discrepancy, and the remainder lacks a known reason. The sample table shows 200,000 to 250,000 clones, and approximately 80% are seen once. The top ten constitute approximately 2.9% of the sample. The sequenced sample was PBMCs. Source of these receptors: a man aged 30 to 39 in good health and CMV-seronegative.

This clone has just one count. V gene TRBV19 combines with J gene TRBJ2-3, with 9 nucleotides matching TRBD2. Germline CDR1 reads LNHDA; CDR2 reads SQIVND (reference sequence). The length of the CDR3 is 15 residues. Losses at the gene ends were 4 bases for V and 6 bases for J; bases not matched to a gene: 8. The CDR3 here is CASSRLAGSSDTQYF. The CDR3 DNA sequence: TGTGCCAGTAGTAGGCTAGCGGGGTCGTCCGATACGCAGTATTTT.

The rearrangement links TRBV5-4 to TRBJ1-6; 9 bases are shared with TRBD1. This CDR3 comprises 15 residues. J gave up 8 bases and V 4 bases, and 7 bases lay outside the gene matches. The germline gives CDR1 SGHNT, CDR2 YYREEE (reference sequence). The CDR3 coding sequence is TGTGCCAGCAGCGGAAACAGGGGGCTGTATTCACCCCTCCACTTT. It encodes CASSGNRGLYSPLHF.

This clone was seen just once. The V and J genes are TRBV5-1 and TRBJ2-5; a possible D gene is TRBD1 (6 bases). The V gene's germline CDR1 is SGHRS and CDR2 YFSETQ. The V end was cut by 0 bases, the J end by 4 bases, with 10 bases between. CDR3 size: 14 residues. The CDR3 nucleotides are TGCGCCAGCAGCTTGGATCAGGGGAGAGAGACCCAGTACTTC. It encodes CASSLDQGRETQYF.

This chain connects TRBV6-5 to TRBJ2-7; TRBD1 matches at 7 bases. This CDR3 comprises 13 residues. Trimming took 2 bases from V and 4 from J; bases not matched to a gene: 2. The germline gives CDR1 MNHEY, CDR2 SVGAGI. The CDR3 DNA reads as TGTGCCAGCAGTTACGACAGGGAGTACGAGCAGTACTTC. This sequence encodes CASSYDREYEQYF.

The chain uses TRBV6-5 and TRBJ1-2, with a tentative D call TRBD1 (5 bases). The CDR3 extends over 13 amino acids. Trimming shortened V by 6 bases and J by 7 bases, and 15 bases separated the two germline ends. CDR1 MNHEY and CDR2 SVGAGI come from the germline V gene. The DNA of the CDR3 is TGTGCCAGCAGCCCAAATCAGGGTAGTGGCTACACCTTC. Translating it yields CASSPNQGSGYTF.

CDR3 residues: CASSAGSGTALLVYGYTF. The CDR3 nucleotides read TGTGCCAGCAGCGCCGGTTCGGGGACAGCGCTGCTCGTATATGGCTACACCTTC. The chain combines TRBV5-4 with TRBJ1-2; 7 bases are a match to TRBD1. From germline, CDR1 is SGHNT and CDR2 YYREEE (reference sequence). V lost 4 bases, J lost 5 bases, and 20 bases stayed unmatched. CDR3 length: 18 amino acids. Using reference TRBV5-4 and TRBJ1-2 for the parts outside the CDR3, the full variable domain is ETGVTQSPTHLIKTRGQQVTLRCSSQSGHNTVSWYQQALGQGPQFIFQYYREEENGRGNFPPRFSGLQFPNYSSELNVNALELDDSALYLCASSAGSGTALLVYGYTFGSGTRLTVV.

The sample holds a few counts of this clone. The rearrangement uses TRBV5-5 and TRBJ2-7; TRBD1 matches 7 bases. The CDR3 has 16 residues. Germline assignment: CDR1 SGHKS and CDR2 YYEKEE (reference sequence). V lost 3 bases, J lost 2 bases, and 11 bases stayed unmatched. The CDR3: CASSWRWDSPTYEQYF. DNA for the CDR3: TGTGCCAGCAGCTGGAGGTGGGACAGCCCTACCTACGAGCAGTACTTC.

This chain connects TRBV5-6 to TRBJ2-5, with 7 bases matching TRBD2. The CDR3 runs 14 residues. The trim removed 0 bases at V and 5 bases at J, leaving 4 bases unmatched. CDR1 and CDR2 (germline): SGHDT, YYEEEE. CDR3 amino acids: CASSLELAVETQYF. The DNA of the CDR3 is TGTGCCAGCAGCTTGGAGCTAGCGGTGGAGACCCAGTACTTC.

Written as DNA, the CDR3 is TGTGCCAGTAGTACGCATCAGGGGGTGAACACTGAAGCTTTCTTT. This codes for CASSTHQGVNTEAFF. The chain links TRBV19 to TRBJ1-1; TRBD1 matches at 7 bases. V shed 4 bases and J 0 bases; nucleotides not matched to a gene: 5. The CDR3 spans 15 residues. Germline V gene data show CDR1 as LNHDA and CDR2 as SQIVND (reference sequence).